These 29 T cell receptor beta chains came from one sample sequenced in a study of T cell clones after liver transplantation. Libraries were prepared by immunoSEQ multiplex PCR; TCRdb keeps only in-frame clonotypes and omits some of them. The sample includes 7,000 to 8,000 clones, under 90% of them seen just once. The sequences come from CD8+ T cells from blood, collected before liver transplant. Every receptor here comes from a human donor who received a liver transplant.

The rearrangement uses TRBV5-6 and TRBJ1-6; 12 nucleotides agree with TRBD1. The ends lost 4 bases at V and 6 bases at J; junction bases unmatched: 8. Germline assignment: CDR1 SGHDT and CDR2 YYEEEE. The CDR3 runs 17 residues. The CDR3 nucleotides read TGTGCCAGCAGCCCCCGGGACAGGGGGCGTCTTAATTCACCCCTCCACTTT. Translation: CASSPRDRGRLNSPLHF.

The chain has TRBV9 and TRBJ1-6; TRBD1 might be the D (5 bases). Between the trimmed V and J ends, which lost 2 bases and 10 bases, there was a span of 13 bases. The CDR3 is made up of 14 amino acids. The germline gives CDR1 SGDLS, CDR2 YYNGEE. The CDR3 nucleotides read TGTGCCAGCAGCGTCGGGGGATCGGCATCACCCCTCCACTTT. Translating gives CASSVGGSASPLHF.

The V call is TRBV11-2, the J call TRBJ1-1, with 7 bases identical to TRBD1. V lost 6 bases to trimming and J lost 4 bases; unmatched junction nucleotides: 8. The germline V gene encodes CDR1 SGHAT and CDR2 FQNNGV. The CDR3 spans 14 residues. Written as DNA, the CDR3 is TGTGCCAGCAGTCCGACAGGGTCATTCACTGAAGCTTTCTTT. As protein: CASSPTGSFTEAFF.

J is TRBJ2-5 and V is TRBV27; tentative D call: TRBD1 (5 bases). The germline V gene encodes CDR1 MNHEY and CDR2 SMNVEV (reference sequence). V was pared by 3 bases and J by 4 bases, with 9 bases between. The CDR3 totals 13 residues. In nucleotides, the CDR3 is TGTGCCAGCAGTTTGTGGCAGGGAGAGACCCAGTACTTC. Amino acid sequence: CASSLWQGETQYF.

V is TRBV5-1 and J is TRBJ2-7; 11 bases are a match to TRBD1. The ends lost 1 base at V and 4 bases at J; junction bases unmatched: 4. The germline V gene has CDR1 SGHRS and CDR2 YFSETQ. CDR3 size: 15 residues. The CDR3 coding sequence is TGCGCCAGCAGCTTGACAGGGACAGGGGGGTACGAGCAGTACTTC. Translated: CASSLTGTGGYEQYF.

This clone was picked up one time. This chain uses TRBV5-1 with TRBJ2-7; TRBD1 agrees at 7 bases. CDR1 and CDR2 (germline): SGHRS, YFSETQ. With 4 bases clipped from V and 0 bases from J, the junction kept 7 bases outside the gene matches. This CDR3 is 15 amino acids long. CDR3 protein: CASSEKGTDSYEQYF. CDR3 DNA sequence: TGCGCCAGCAGCGAAAAAGGGACAGACTCCTACGAGCAGTACTTC.

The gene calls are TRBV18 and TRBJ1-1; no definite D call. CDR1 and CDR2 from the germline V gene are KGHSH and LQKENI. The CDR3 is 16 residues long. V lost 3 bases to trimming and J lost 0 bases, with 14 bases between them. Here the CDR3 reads CASSPTPRLLNTEAFF. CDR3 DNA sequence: TGTGCCAGCTCACCGACTCCAAGACTCTTGAACACTGAAGCTTTCTTT.

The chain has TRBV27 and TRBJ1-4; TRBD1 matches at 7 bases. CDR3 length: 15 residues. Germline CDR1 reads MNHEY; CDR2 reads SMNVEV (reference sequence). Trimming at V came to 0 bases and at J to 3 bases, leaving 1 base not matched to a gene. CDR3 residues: CASSLSRGPNEKLFF. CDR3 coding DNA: TGTGCCAGCAGTTTATCGAGGGGGCCTAATGAAAAACTGTTTTTT.

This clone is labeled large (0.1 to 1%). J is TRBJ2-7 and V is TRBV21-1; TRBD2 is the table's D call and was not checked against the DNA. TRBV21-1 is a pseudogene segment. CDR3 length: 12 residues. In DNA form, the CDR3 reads TGTGCCAGTAGAGGGCCTTCCTACGAGCAGTACTTC. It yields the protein CASRGPSYEQYF.

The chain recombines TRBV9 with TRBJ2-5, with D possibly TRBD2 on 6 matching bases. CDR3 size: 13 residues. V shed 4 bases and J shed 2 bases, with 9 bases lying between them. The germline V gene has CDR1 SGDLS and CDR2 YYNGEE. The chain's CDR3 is CASSTGGQETQYF. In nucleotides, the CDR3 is TGTGCCAGCAGCACTGGGGGGCAAGAGACCCAGTACTTC.

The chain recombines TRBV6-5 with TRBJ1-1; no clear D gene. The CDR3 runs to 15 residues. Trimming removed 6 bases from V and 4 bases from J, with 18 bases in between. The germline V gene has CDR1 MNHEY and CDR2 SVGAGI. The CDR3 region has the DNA TGTGCCAGCAGCCATACACGGGAATCTGCCACTGAAGCTTTCTTT. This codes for CASSHTRESATEAFF.

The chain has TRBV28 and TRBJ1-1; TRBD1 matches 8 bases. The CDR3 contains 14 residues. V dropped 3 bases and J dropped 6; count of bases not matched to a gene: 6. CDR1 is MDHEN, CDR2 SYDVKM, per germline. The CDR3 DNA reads TGTGCCAGCAGTTTCTCAGGGGGCGAGGCTGAAGCTTTCTTT. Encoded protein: CASSFSGGEAEAFF.

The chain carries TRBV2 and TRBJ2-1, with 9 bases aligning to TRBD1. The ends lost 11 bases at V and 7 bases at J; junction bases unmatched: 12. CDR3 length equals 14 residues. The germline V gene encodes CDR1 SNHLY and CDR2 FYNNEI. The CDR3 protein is CAAQAGTGPNEQFF. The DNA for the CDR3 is TGTGCCGCCCAGGCGGGGACAGGGCCGAATGAGCAGTTCTTC. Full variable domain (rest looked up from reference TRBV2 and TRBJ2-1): EPEVTQTPSHQVTQMGQEVILRCVPISNHLYFYWYRQILGQKVEFLVSFYNNEISEKSEIFDDQFSVERPDGSNFTLKIRSTKLEDSAMYFCAAQAGTGPNEQFFGPGTRLTVL.

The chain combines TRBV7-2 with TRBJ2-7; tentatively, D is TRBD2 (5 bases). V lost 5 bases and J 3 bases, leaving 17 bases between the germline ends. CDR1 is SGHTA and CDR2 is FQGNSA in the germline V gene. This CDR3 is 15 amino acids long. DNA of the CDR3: TGTGCCAGCAGCCCGGGGATCGGACTTGGCTACGAGCAGTACTTC. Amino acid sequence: CASSPGIGLGYEQYF.

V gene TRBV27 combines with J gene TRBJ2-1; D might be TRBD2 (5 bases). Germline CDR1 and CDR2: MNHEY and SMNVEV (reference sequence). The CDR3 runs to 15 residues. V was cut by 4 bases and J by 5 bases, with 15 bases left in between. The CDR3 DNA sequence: TGTGCCAGCAGTTCCGGACTGCTTTCCGACAATGAGCAGTTCTTC. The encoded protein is CASSSGLLSDNEQFF.

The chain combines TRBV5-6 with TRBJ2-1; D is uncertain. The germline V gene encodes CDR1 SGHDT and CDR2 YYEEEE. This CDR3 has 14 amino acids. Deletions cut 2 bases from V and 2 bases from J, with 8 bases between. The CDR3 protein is CASSFGDAYNEQFF. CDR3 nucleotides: TGTGCCAGCAGCTTCGGAGACGCCTACAATGAGCAGTTCTTC.

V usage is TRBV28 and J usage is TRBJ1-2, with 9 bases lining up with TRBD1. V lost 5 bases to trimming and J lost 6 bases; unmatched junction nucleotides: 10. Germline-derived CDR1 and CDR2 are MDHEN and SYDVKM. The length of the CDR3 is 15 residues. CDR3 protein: CASSLVGDRGNGYTF. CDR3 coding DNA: TGTGCCAGCAGTCTGGTGGGAGACAGGGGGAATGGCTACACCTTC.

This chain's CDR3 is CASSPTGRAYEQYF. The CDR3 DNA reads TGTGCCAGCAGTCCCACAGGGAGGGCATACGAGCAGTACTTC. V usage is TRBV28 and J usage is TRBJ2-7; D might be TRBD2 (7 bases). The CDR3 loop spans 14 amino acids. V lost 5 bases and J 4 bases, leaving 15 bases between the germline ends. Germline assignment: CDR1 MDHEN and CDR2 SYDVKM.

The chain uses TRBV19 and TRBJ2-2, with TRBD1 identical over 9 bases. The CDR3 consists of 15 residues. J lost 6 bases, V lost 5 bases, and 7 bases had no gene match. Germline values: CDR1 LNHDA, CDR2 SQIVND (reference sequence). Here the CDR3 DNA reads TGTGCCAGTAGTTCCCGGGACAGGGTTGCCGGGGAGCTGTTTTTT. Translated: CASSSRDRVAGELFF.

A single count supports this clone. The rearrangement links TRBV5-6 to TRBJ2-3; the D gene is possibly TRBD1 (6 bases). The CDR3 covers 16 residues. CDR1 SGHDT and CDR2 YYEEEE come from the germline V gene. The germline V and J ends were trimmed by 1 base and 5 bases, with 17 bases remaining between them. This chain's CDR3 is CASSLWGTTVLDTQYF. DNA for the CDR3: TGTGCCAGCAGCTTGTGGGGGACAACAGTTTTAGATACGCAGTATTTT.

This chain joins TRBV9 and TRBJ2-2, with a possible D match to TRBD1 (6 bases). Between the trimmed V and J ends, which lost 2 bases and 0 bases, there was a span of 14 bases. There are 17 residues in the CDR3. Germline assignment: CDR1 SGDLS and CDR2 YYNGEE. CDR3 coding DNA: TGTGCCAGCAGCGTCCCTCACAGGGCCGCGAACACCGGGGAGCTGTTTTTT. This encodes CASSVPHRAANTGELFF.

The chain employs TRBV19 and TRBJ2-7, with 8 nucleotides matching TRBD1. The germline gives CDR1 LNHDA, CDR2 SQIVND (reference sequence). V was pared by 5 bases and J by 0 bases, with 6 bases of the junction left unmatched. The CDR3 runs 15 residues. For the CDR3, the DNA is TGTGCCAGTAGTTCCTCGGGACAGGCCTCCTACGAGCAGTACTTC. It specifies CASSSSGQASYEQYF.

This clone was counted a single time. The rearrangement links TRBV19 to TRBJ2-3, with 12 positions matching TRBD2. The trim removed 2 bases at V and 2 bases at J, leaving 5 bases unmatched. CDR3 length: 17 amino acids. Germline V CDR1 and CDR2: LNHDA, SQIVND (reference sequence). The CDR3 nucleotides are TGTGCCAGTAGTATAAGTTGGACTAGCGGGGACACAGATACGCAGTATTTT. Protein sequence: CASSISWTSGDTDTQYF.

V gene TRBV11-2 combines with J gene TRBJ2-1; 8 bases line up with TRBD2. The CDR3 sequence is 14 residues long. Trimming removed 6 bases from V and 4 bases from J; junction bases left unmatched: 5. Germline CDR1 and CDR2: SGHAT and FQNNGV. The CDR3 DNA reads TGTGCCAGCAGTCCGGTAGCGGGGTACAATGAGCAGTTCTTC. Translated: CASSPVAGYNEQFF.

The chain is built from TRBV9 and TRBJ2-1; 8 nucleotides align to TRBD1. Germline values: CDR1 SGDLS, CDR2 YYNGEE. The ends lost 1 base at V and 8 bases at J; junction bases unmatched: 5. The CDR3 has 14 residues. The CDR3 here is CASSVTRGRDEQFF. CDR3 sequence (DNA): TGTGCCAGCAGCGTAACCAGGGGGCGCGATGAGCAGTTCTTC.

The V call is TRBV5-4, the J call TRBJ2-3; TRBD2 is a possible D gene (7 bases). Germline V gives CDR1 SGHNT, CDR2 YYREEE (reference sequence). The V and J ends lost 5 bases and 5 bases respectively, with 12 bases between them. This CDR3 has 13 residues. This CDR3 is CASRRGGEDTQYF. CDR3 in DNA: TGTGCCAGCAGAAGGGGGGGCGAAGATACGCAGTATTTT.

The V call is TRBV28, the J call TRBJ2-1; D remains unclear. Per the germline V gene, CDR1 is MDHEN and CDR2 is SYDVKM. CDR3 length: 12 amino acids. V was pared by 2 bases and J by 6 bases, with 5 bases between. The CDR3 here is CASSLSSNEQFF. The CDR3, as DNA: TGTGCCAGCAGTTTAAGTAGCAATGAGCAGTTCTTC.

CDR3 DNA: TGTGCCAGCAGAGAGCGGGGGGACTACAATGAGCAGTTCTTC. Its translation is CASRERGDYNEQFF. The chain links TRBV6-5 to TRBJ2-1, with 9 bases identical to TRBD2. Trimming removed 6 bases from V and 3 bases from J; junction bases left unmatched: 3. Germline CDR1 reads MNHEY; CDR2 reads SVGAGI. This CDR3 comprises 14 residues.

The CDR3 loop is CASRQAPRGMGNQPQHF. CDR3 DNA: TGTGCCAGCAGACAAGCACCCAGGGGGATGGGCAATCAGCCCCAGCATTTT. The chain joins TRBV28 to TRBJ1-5; 7 bases align to TRBD1. V was clipped by 6 bases and J by 2 bases; unmatched bases: 13. Germline CDR1 reads MDHEN; CDR2 reads SYDVKM. The CDR3 is 17 amino acids.